Below, 10 T cell receptor beta chains from the same sample are listed, as sequenced in a study of T cell responses to AZD1222 COVID-19 vaccine. Assay: immunoSEQ multiplex PCR; the TCRdb copy retains only in-frame clones and omits some. The sample has about 86,000 clones; approximately 91% are singletons. The sample consisted of peripheral blood, taken on day 0 of AZD1222 vaccination. The source of these receptors is an adult in good health.

The chain uses TRBV28 and TRBJ2-3, with unresolved D. This CDR3 has 14 amino acids. Germline lookup yields CDR1 MDHEN and CDR2 SYDVKM. Trimming took off 5 bases at V and 0 bases at J, with 9 bases between the two ends. The CDR3 reads CASSGPASTDTQYF. Written as DNA, the CDR3 is TGTGCCAGCAGTGGGCCAGCTAGCACAGATACGCAGTATTTT.

For the CDR3, the DNA is TGTGCCAGCAGCCCACCTCGGGCGCCTGGGTACGAGCAGTACTTC. Its translation: CASSPPRAPGYEQYF. The J gene is TRBJ2-7, the V gene TRBV11-2; D gene unclear. The CDR3 loop spans 15 amino acids. CDR1 is SGHAT, CDR2 FQNNGV, per germline. V gave up 5 bases and J gave up 4 bases, with 18 bases separating them.

The chain couples TRBV30 to TRBJ2-7; 9 bases agree with TRBD1. J was trimmed by 0 bases and V by 5 bases; bases with no gene match: 5. The length of the CDR3 is 14 residues. Per the germline V gene, CDR1 is GTSNPN and CDR2 is SVGIG (reference sequence). This CDR3 reads CAWGMTGGSYEQYF. CDR3 bases: TGTGCCTGGGGTATGACAGGGGGCTCCTACGAGCAGTACTTC.

This chain links TRBV11-1 with TRBJ2-3; 7 bases fit TRBD2. The CDR3 is made up of 16 amino acids. V dropped 3 bases and J dropped 0; count of bases not matched to a gene: 6. The V gene's germline CDR1 is SGHAT and CDR2 FQDESV (reference sequence). CDR3 nucleotide sequence: TGTGCCAGCAGCTTTAGGGTAGCGGGTAGCACAGATACGCAGTATTTT. This translates into CASSFRVAGSTDTQYF.

The chain has TRBV4-2 and TRBJ2-5; possibly TRBD2 for D (6 bases). CDR1 is LGHNA and CDR2 is YNFKEQ in the germline V gene. V was clipped by 2 bases and J by 0 bases, with 10 bases between them. This CDR3 is built from 15 residues. The CDR3 sequence is CASSQLQRDQETQYF. In DNA form, the CDR3 reads TGTGCCAGCAGCCAACTACAGCGGGACCAAGAGACCCAGTACTTC.

J is TRBJ2-3 and V is TRBV28, with D unresolved. The germline V gene has CDR1 MDHEN and CDR2 SYDVKM. This CDR3 contains 14 residues. Trimming shortened V by 3 bases and J by 0 bases, and 7 bases separated the two germline ends. The CDR3 DNA is TGTGCCAGCAGTTTTACCACTAGCACAGATACGCAGTATTTT. Its protein is CASSFTTSTDTQYF.

CDR3 in DNA: TGCAGTGCTAGTGACCCGGGTTCCGATAACTACGAGCAGTACTTC. As protein: CSASDPGSDNYEQYF. V is TRBV20-1 and J is TRBJ2-7; D gene ambiguous. The CDR3 loop spans 15 amino acids. Trimming left V 3 bases short and J 3 bases short, with 18 bases between. Germline CDR1 DFQATT, CDR2 SNEGSKA (reference sequence).

The chain joins TRBV19 to TRBJ1-5; D is undetermined. Germline V gene sequence: CDR1 LNHDA, CDR2 SQIVND (reference sequence). The CDR3 has 15 amino acids. Trimming left V 1 base short and J 6 bases short, with 13 bases between. CDR3: CASSIVEGSGQPQHF. CDR3 nucleotide sequence: TGTGCCAGTAGTATAGTGGAGGGATCGGGTCAGCCCCAGCATTTT.

The CDR3 nucleotides read TGTGCCAGCAGGGGGGGACAGTTCCTTAATTCACCCCTCCACTTT. It translates to CASRGGQFLNSPLHF. The chain recombines TRBV27 with TRBJ1-6; the match to TRBD1 covers 7 bases. The length of the CDR3 is 15 residues. Germline lookup yields CDR1 MNHEY and CDR2 SMNVEV (reference sequence). J was trimmed by 6 bases and V by 6 bases; bases with no gene match: 8.

The chain carries TRBV5-6 and TRBJ1-6, with D perhaps matching TRBD1 (6 bases). Per the germline V gene, CDR1 is SGHDT and CDR2 is YYEEEE. There are 17 residues in the CDR3. V was pared by 3 bases and J by 5 bases, with 18 bases between. The DNA of the CDR3 is TGTGCCAGCAGCTGGGGCAGAACCCGGACAGATAATTCACCCCTCCACTTT. It translates to CASSWGRTRTDNSPLHF.